This T cell receptor beta chain was identified in a study of shared clonotypes between healthy human individuals. V lost 2 bases to trimming and J lost 5 bases; unmatched junction nucleotides: 6. Per the germline V gene, CDR1 is SGHTA and CDR2 is FQGTGA. This CDR3 is built from 15 residues. Sequencing used immunoSEQ multiplex PCR; TCRdb keeps in-frame clones, though not all of them. In the table there are 300,000 to 400,000 clones, 73% of which are singletons. The receptor's source is a man aged 25-45 years in good health. The V and J genes are TRBV7-3 and TRBJ2-3, with 8 bases that match TRBD2. The sample comprised memory CD4+ T cells sorted from blood. This sample's subset: CD45RA-negative fraction. DNA for the CDR3: TGTGCCAGCAGCTTAGGCGGGAGGCCGAGAGATACGCAGTATTTT. Protein sequence: CASSLGGRPRDTQYF.